What follows are 6 T cell receptor beta chains derived from one specimen sequenced in a study of T cell clonotyping in hematopoietic cell transplantation. Libraries were prepared by immunoSEQ multiplex PCR; TCRdb keeps only in-frame clonotypes and omits some of them. Among about 50,000 clones listed, about nine tenths were seen once. Time point meaning: recipient sample about 28 days before transplant, after cytoreduction. The input for sequencing was peripheral blood mononuclear cells, taken before stem cell transplant. The receptors here all came from a man between 60 and 70 years old with biphenotypic leukemia. Some clones in this sample may be carry-over from other donors' samples.

The chain joins TRBV28 to TRBJ1-2, with D hard to call. From germline, CDR1 is MDHEN and CDR2 SYDVKM. CDR3 length: 13 amino acids. The V gene lost 1 base and the J gene lost 6 bases, with 9 bases spanning the gap. The CDR3 loop is CASSLSLRDGYTF. CDR3 nucleotides: TGTGCCAGCAGTTTATCCCTCCGTGATGGCTACACCTTC.

J is TRBJ2-3 and V is TRBV2; maybe TRBD1 (7 bases). CDR3 length: 15 amino acids. Trimming stripped 8 bases from V and 2 bases from J, with 17 bases between. CDR1 and CDR2 (germline): SNHLY, FYNNEI. CDR3 amino acids: CASDPGGTDTDTQYF. CDR3 bases: TGTGCCAGCGACCCTGGGGGGACAGACACAGATACGCAGTATTTT.

Only a few counts were recorded for this clone. The chain couples TRBV7-9 to TRBJ2-1, with D tentatively TRBD1 (6 bases). Deletions cut 6 bases from V and 10 bases from J, with 13 bases between. The CDR3 spans 12 residues. Germline CDR1 reads SEHNR; CDR2 reads FQNEAQ (reference sequence). The CDR3 region is CASRAPGEEQFF. CDR3 in DNA: TGTGCCAGCAGGGCGCCAGGGGAAGAGCAGTTCTTC.

The chain has TRBV28 and TRBJ2-7; the D call may be TRBD1 or TRBD2 (5 bases each). This CDR3 comprises 14 residues. The germline V gene has CDR1 MDHEN and CDR2 SYDVKM. Trimming cost V 5 bases and J 6 bases, with 17 bases left between them. CDR3 nucleotide sequence: TGTGCCAGCAGTCTGAGGGGTCCAGAGTCCGAGCAGTACTTC. This encodes CASSLRGPESEQYF.

The rearrangement links TRBV18 to TRBJ1-4; D is ambiguous. The germline V gene encodes CDR1 KGHSH and CDR2 LQKENI. This CDR3 region has 14 residues. V gave up 3 bases and J gave up 0 bases, with 5 bases separating them. CDR3 bases: TGTGCCAGCTCACCGGCCACAACTAATGAAAAACTGTTTTTT. It specifies CASSPATTNEKLFF.

The V and J genes are TRBV30 and TRBJ2-4, with D uncertain. The V gene lost 2 bases and the J gene lost 9 bases, with 14 bases spanning the gap. Germline CDR1 GTSNPN, CDR2 SVGIG (reference sequence). This CDR3 has 13 residues. DNA of the CDR3: TGTGCCTGGAGTAGGCCAGGTAACGGCATTCAGTACTTC. Protein product: CAWSRPGNGIQYF.